This T cell receptor beta chain derives from a study of T cells in Graves' hyperthyroidism and ophthalmopathy. Authors of the study amplified TCR beta CDR3 regions from RNA transcripts. Primed by the HTBI set, a first-round RT-PCR was run on the TCR CDR3. TCRdb re-called the multiplex PCR reads with MiXCR, one entry per CDR3 protein. The data contain about 280,000 distinct CDR3 sequences, 25% to 30% of them seen just once; the ten biggest clones take up about a quarter. Findings of the study overall: Appearing also in blood were most of the thyroid clonotypes expanded above 0.001.

This clonotype was observed many times. The antigen is undetermined. Germline V gene lookup returns CDR1 SGHDT and CDR2 YYEEEE. V was trimmed by 2 bases and J by 3 bases, leaving 3 bases between them. This CDR3 has 12 amino acids. The clonotype comes from a man aged 35-49 years with Graves' hyperthyroidism that later progressed to Graves' ophthalmopathy. The chain recombines TRBV5-6 with TRBJ1-3; D is uncertain. The sequenced sample consisted of blood. The CDR3: CASSFRGNTIYF. The CDR3 DNA sequence: TGTGCCAGCAGCTTCCGTGGAAACACCATATATTTT. Full variable domain (rest looked up from reference TRBV5-6 and TRBJ1-3): DAGVTQSPTHLIKTRGQQVTLRCSPKSGHDTVSWYQQALGQGPQFIFQYYEEEERQRGNFPDRFSGHQFPNYSSELNVNALLLGDSALYLCASSFRGNTIYFGEGSWLTVV.